Following are 6 T cell receptor beta chains from one sample sequenced in a study of T cell changes during pregnancy in multiple sclerosis. Clones were sequenced by immunoSEQ multiplex PCR, and TCRdb holds only the in-frame ones, with some missing. The table shows fewer than 60,000 clones, with 92% occurring only once. The sample consisted of CD4+ T cells from peripheral blood mononuclear cells, taken after pregnancy. These receptors were collected from a female donor with multiple sclerosis, enrolled in a pregnancy study.

V gene TRBV10-2 combines with J gene TRBJ2-2, with 10 bases matching TRBD2. V shed 5 bases, J shed 7 bases, and the junction held 10 bases outside the gene matches. The CDR3 has 16 amino acids. Germline V CDR1 and CDR2: WSHSY, SAAADI. The CDR3 region is CASSKPAGGPNGELFF. The CDR3 region has the DNA TGCGCCAGCAGTAAGCCAGCGGGAGGGCCCAACGGGGAGCTGTTTTTT.

The V gene is TRBV7-6, the J gene TRBJ2-6; D gene unclear. V lost 2 bases and J 0 bases, leaving 5 bases between the germline ends. The CDR3 extends over 15 amino acids. Germline values: CDR1 SGHVS, CDR2 FNYEAQ. CDR3 residues: CASSLFHSGANVLTF. In DNA, the CDR3 is TGTGCCAGCAGCTTATTTCACTCTGGGGCCAACGTCCTGACTTTC.

The chain carries TRBV18 and TRBJ2-3; D perhaps matches TRBD1 (5 bases). V lost 0 bases and J lost 3, with 19 bases in between. CDR3 length equals 18 residues. CDR1 and CDR2 (germline): KGHSH, LQKENI. The CDR3 protein is CASSPPIGNPRVTDTQYF. CDR3 DNA: TGTGCCAGCTCACCACCTATAGGGAACCCCAGGGTTACAGATACGCAGTATTTT.

This clone was seen a single time. This sequence joins TRBV28 and TRBJ1-5; TRBD1 matches 7 bases. The CDR3 sequence is 17 residues long. The junction had 15 bases not matched to a gene; V was cut back by 9 bases and J by 1 base. Germline CDR1 is MDHEN and CDR2 is SYDVKM. The CDR3 bases are TGTGCCAGTAAGGACAGGTCGCGATTATTAAGCAATCAGCCCCAGCATTTT. This gives the protein CASKDRSRLLSNQPQHF.

The chain uses TRBV6-6 and TRBJ2-1; a weak D match, TRBD1 (5 bases). The length of the CDR3 is 14 residues. The V end lost 4 bases, the J end lost 2 bases, and 9 bases lay between the germline ends. Germline V lookup: CDR1 MNHNY, CDR2 SVGAGI (reference sequence). The CDR3 DNA reads TGTGCCAGCAGTTCGACAGATACCTACAATGAGCAGTTCTTC. It codes for CASSSTDTYNEQFF.

The V gene is TRBV18, the J gene TRBJ1-1; 7 bases map to TRBD1. The germline gives CDR1 KGHSH, CDR2 LQKENI. The CDR3 runs to 16 residues. The V segment lost 4 bases and the J segment 2 bases; nucleotides outside the gene matches: 10. This CDR3 reads CASSLYAPGGNTEAFF. CDR3 nucleotides: TGTGCCAGCTCACTCTACGCGCCAGGGGGAAACACTGAAGCTTTCTTT. Looking up the rest from reference TRBV18 and TRBJ1-1 gives the full variable domain: NAGVMQNPRHLVRRRGQEARLRCSPMKGHSHVYWYRQLPEEGLKFMVYLQKENIIDESGMPKERFSAEFPKEGPSILRIQQVVRGDSAAYFCASSLYAPGGNTEAFFGQGTRLTVV.